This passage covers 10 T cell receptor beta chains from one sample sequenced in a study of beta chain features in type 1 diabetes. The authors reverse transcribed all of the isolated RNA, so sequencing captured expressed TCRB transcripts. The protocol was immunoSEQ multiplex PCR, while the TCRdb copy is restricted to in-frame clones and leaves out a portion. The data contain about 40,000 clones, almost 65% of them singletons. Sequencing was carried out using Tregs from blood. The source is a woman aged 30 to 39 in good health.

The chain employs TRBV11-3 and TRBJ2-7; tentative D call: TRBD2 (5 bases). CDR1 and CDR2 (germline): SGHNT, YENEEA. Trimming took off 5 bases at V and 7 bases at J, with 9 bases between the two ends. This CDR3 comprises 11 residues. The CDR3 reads CASSKGGEQYF. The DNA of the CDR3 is TGTGCCAGCAGCAAGGGCGGGGAGCAGTACTTC.

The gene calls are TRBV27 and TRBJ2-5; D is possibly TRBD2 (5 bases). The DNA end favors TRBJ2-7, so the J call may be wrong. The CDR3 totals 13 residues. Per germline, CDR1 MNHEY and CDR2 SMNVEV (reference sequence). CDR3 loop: CASSLVAGYEQYF. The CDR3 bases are TGTGCCAGCAGTCTTGTCGCGGGCTACGAGCAGTACTTC.

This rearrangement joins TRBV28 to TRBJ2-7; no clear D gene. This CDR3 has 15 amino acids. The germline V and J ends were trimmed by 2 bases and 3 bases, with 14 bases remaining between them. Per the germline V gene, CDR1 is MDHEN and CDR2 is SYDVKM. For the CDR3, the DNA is TGTGCCAGCAGTTTACGTTTGACAAGAAACTACGAGCAGTACTTC. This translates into CASSLRLTRNYEQYF. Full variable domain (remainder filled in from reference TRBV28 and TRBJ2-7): DVKVTQSSRYLVKRTGEKVFLECVQDMDHENMFWYRQDPGLGLRLIYFSYDVKMKEKGDIPEGYSVSREKKERFSLILESASTNQTSMYLCASSLRLTRNYEQYFGPGTRLTVT.

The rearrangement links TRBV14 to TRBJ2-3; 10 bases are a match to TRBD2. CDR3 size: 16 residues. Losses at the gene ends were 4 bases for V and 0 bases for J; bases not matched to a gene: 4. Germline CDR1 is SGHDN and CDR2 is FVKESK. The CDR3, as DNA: TGTGCCAGCAGCCGGGGACTAGCGCTGAGCACAGATACGCAGTATTTT. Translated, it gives CASSRGLALSTDTQYF.

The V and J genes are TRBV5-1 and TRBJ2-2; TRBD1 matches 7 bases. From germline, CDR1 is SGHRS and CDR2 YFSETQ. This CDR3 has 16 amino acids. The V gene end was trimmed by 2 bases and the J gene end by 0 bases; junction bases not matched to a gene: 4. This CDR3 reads CASSFGQVPNTGELFF. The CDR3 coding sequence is TGCGCCAGCAGCTTCGGACAGGTTCCGAACACCGGGGAGCTGTTTTTT.

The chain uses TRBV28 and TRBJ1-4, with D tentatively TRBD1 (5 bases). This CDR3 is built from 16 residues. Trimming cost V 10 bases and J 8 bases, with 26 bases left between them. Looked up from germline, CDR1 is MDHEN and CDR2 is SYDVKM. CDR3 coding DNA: TGTGCCATCACGCCCAGTGGGGGGAACGGGGCGGAAAAACTGTTTTTT. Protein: CAITPSGGNGAEKLFF.

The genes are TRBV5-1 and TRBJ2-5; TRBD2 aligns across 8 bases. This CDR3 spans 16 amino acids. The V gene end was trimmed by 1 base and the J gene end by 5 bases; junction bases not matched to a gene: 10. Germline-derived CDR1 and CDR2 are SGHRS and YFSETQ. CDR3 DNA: TGCGCCAGCAGCTTGACGAGTTGGTCTAGCGGGGAGACCCAGTACTTC. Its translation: CASSLTSWSSGETQYF.

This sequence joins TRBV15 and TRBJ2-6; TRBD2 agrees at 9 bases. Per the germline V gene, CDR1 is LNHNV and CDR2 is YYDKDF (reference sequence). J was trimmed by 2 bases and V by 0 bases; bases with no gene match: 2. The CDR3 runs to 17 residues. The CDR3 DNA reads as TGTGCCACCAGCAGAGATCTAGCGGGAACTGGGGCCAACGTCCTGACTTTC. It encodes CATSRDLAGTGANVLTF.

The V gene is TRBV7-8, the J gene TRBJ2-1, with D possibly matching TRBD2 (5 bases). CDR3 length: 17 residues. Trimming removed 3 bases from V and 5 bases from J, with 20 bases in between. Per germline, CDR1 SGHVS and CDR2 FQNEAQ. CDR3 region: CASSLAPTGGLNNEQFF. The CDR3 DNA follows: TGTGCCAGCAGCTTGGCTCCAACTGGCGGACTGAACAATGAGCAGTTCTTC.

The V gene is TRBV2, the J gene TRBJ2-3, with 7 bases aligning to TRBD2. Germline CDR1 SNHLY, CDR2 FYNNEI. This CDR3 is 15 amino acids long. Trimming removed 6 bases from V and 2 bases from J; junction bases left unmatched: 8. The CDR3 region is CASRVRLAPTDTQYF. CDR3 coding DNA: TGTGCCAGCAGAGTTCGACTAGCCCCCACAGATACGCAGTATTTT.